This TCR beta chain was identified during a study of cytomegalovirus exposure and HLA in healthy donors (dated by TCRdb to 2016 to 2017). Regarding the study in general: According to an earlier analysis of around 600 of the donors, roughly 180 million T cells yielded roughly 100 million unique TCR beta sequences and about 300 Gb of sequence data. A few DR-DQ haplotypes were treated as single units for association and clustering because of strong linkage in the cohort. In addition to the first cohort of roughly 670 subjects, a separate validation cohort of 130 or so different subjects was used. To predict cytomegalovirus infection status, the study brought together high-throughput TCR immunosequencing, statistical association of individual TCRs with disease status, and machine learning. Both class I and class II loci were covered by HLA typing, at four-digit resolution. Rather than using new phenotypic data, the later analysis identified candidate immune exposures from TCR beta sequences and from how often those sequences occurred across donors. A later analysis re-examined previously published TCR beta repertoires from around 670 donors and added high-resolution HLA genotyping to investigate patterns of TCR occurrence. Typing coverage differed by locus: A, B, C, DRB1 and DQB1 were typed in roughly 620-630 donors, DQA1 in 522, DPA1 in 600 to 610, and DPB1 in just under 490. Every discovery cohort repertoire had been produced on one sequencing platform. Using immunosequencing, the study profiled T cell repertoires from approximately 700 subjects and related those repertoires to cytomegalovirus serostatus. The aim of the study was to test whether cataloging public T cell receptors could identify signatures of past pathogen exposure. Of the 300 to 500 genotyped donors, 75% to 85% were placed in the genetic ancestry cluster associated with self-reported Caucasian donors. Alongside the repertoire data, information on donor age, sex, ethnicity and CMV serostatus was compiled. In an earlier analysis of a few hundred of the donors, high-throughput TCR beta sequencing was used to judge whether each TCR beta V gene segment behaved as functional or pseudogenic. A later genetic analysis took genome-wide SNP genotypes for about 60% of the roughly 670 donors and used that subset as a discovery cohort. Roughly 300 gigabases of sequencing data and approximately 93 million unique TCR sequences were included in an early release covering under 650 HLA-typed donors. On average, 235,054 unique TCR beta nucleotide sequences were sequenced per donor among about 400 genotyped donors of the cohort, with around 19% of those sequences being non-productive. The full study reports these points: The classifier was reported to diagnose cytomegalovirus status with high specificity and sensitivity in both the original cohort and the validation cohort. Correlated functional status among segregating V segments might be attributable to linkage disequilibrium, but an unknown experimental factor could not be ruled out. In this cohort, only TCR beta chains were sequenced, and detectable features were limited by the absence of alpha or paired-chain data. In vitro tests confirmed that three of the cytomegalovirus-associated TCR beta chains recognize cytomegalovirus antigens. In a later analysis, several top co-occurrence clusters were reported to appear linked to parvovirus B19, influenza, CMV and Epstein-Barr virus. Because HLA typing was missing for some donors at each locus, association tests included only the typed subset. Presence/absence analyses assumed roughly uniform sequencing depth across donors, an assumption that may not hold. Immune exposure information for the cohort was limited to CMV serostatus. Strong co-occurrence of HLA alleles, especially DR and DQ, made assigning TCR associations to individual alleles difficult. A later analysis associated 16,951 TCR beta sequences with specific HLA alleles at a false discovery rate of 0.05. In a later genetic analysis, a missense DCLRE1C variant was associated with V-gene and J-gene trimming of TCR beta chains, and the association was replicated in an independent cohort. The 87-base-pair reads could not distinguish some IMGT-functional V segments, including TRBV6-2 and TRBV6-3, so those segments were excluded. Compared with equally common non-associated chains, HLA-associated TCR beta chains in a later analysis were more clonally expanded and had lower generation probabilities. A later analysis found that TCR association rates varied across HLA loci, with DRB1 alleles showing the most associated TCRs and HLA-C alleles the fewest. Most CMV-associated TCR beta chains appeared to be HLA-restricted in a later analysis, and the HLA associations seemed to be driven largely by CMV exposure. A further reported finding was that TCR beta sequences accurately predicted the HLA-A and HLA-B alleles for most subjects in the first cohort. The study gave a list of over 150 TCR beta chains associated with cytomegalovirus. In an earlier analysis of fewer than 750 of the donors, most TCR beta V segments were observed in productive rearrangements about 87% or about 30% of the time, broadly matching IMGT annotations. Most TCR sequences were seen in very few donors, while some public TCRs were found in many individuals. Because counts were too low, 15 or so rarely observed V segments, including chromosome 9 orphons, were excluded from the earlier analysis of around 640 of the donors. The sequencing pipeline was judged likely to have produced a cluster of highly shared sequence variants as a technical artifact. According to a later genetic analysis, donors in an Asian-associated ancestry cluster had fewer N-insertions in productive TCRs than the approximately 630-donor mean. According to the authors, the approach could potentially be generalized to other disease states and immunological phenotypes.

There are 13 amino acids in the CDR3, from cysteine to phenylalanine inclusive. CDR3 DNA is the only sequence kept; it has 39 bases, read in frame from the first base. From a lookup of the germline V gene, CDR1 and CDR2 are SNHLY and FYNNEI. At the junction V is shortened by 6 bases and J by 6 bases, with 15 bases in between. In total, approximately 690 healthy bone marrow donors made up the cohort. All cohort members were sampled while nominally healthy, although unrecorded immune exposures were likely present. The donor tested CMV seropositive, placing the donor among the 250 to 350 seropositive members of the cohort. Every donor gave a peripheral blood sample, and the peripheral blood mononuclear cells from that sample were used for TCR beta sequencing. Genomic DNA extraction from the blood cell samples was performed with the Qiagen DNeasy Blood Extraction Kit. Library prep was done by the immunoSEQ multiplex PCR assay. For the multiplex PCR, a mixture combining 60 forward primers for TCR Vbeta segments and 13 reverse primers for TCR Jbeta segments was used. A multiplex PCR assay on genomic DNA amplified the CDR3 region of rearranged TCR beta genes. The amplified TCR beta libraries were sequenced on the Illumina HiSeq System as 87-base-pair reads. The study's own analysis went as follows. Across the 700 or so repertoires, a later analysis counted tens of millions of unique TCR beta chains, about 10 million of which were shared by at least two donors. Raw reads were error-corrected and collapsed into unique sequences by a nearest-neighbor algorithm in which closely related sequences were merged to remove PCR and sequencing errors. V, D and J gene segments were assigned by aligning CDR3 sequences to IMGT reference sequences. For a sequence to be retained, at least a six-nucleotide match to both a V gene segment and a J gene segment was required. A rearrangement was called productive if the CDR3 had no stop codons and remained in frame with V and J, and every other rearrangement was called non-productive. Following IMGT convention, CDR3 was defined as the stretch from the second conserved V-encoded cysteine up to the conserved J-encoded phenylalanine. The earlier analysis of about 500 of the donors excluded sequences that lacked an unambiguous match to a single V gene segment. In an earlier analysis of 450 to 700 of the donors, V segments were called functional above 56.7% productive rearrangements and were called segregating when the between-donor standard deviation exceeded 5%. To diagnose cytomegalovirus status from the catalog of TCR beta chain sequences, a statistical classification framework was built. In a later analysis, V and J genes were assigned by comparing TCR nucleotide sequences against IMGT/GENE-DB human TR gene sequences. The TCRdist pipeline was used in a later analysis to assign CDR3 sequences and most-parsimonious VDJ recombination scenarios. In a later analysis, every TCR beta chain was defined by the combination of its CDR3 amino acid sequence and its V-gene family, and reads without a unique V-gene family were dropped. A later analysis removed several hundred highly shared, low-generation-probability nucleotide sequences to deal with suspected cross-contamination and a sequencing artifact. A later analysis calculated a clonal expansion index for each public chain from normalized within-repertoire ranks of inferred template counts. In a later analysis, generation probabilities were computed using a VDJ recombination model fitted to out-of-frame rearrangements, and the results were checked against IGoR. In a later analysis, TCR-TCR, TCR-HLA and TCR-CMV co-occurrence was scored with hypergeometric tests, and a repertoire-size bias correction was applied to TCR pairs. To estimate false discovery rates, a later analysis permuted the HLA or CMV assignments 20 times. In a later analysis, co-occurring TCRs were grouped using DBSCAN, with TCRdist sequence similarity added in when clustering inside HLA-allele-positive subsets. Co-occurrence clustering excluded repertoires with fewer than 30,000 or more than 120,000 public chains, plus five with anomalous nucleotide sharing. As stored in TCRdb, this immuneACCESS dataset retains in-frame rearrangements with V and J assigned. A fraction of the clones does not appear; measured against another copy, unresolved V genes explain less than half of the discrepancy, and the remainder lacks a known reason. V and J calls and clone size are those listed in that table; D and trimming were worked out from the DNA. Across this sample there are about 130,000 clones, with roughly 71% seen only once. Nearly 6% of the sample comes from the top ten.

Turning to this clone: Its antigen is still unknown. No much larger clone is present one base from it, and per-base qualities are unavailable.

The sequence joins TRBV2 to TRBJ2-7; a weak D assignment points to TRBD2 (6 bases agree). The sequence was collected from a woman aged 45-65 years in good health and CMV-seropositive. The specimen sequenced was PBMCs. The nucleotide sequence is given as TGTGCCAGCAGGGAGGGCAGGGCGGGCGAGCAGTACTTC. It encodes CASREGRAGEQYF.